This is a list of T cell receptor beta chains from one sample in a study of cytotoxic CD8 clonotypes in ibrutinib-treated CLL. The repertoire was sequenced with immunoSEQ multiplex PCR; TCRdb's copy has only in-frame clones and lacks some. The sample lists approximately 190,000 clones; 70% were seen once. Sequences were derived from PBMCs, sampled after 12 months of ibrutinib treatment. All receptors derive from a human donor with chronic lymphocytic leukemia. The CDR3 runs from the conserved cysteine through the conserved F or W. Fields, in order: D gene, V gene, J gene, clone size, CDR3 protein, CDR3 DNA. D genes are given only for firm matches. Some rows have no size entry. The others give once, few or many, or a class for an expanded clone.

TRBD1,TRBV29-1,TRBJ2-1,-,CSVRRGHEQFF,TGCAGCGTTCGCAGGGGGCATGAGCAGTTCTTC
TRBD2,TRBV6-6,TRBJ2-1,-,CASTGGRVYNEQFF,TGTGCCAGCACGGGAGGCAGGGTCTACAATGAGCAGTTCTTC
-,TRBV5-5,TRBJ2-1,-,CASSLESSRGYNEQFF,TGTGCCAGCAGCTTGGAATCCTCGCGTGGCTACAATGAGCAGTTCTTC
-,TRBV30,TRBJ1-4,-,CAWSGAITTNEKLFF,TGTGCCTGGAGTGGAGCTATCACAACTAATGAAAAACTGTTTTTT
-,TRBV5-1,TRBJ2-1,-,CASSLDSSSYNEQFF,TGCGCCAGCAGCTTGGACAGCTCCTCCTACAATGAGCAGTTCTTC
-,TRBV4-3,TRBJ1-5,few,CASSQARNQPQHF,TGCGCCAGCAGCCAAGCCAGGAATCAGCCCCAGCATTTT
-,TRBV6-6,TRBJ1-5,-,CASSGGAGDRQPQHF,TGTGCCAGCAGTGGTGGGGCAGGGGATCGTCAGCCCCAGCATTTT
-,TRBV2,TRBJ1-5,-,CASSEATSNQPQHF,TGTGCCAGCAGTGAAGCAACGAGCAATCAGCCCCAGCATTTT
TRBD2,TRBV11-2,TRBJ2-4,-,CASSPDTSGRGNIQYF,TGTGCCAGCAGCCCCGACACTAGCGGGAGAGGCAACATTCAGTACTTC
TRBD2,TRBV11-2,TRBJ2-1,-,CASSLSLAGGSYNEQFF,TGTGCCAGCAGCTTGTCCCTAGCGGGAGGCTCCTACAATGAGCAGTTCTTC
TRBD2,TRBV7-2,TRBJ2-1,-,CASSLRLASSHEQFF,TGTGCCAGCAGCTTAAGACTAGCTAGTTCCCATGAGCAGTTCTTC
-,TRBV30,TRBJ1-2,few,CAWSPPPRRYGYTF,TGTGCCTGGAGTCCCCCTCCCCGAAGGTATGGCTACACCTTC
TRBD1,TRBV9,TRBJ2-1,-,CASSPQGASSYNEQFF,TGTGCCAGCAGCCCTCAGGGGGCTAGCTCCTACAATGAGCAGTTCTTC
TRBD1,TRBV7-6,TRBJ1-1,-,CASSPRGPKAFF,TGTGCCAGCAGCCCAAGGGGGCCGAAGGCTTTCTTT